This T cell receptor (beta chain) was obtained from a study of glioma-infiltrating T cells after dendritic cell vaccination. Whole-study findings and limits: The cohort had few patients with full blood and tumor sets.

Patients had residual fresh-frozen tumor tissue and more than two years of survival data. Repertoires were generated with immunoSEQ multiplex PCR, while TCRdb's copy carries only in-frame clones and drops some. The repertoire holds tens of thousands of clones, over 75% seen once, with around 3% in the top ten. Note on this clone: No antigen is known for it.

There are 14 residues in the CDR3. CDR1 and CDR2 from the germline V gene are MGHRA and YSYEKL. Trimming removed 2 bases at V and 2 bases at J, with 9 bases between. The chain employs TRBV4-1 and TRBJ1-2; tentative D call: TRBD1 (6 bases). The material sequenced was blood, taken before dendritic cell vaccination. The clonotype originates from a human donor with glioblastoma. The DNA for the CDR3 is TGCGCCAGCAGCCAACCAGGGGACAACTATGGCTACACCTTC. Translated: CASSQPGDNYGYTF.